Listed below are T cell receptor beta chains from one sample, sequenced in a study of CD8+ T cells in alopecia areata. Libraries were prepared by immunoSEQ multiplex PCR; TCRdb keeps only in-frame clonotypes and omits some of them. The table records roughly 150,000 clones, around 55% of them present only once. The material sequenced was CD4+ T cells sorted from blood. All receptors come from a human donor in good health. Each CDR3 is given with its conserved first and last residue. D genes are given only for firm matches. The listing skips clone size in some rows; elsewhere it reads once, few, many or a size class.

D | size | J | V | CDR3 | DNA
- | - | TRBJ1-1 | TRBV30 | CAWSPTPVNTEAFF | TGTGCCTGGAGTCCTACTCCAGTGAACACTGAAGCTTTCTTT
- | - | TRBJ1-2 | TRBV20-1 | CQTSYGYTF | TGCCAGACCAGCTATGGCTACACCTTC
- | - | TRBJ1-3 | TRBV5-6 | CASSLKNRISGNTIYF | TGTGCCAGCAGCTTGAAGAATCGGATCTCTGGAAACACCATATATTTT
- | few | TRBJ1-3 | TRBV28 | CASSLLVPGNTIYF | TGTGCCAGCAGCCTCCTGGTCCCTGGAAACACCATATATTTT
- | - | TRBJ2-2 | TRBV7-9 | CASSLGVSANTGELFF | TGTGCCAGCAGCTTAGGGGTCTCCGCGAACACCGGGGAGCTGTTTTTT
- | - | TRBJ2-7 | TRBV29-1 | CSVIQGSPYEQYF | TGCAGCGTAATACAGGGAAGCCCCTACGAGCAGTACTTC
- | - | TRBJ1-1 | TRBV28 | CASSPRIGTEAFF | TGTGCCAGCAGTCCACGGATCGGCACTGAAGCTTTCTTT
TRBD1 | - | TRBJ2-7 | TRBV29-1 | CSVHGQGSFEQYF | TGCAGCGTCCATGGACAGGGTAGTTTCGAGCAGTACTTC
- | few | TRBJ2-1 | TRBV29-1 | CSVYFMIAVSSYNEQFF | TGCAGCGTTTATTTTATGATAGCGGTTAGCTCCTACAATGAGCAGTTCTTC
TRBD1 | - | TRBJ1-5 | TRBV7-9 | CASSLGQGVFF | TGTGCCAGCAGCTTAGGCCAGGGGGTGTTTTTT
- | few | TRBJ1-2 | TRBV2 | CASSREGVGYTF | TGTGCCAGCAGTCGGGAGGGCGTTGGCTACACCTTC
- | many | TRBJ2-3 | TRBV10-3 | CAIRGGNTDTQYF | TGTGCCATAAGAGGGGGGAACACAGATACGCAGTATTTT
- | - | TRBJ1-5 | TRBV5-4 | CASSLRGTQPQHF | TGTGCCAGCAGCTTGCGGGGGACCCAGCCCCAGCATTTT
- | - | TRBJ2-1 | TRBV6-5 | CASGELSNEQFF | TGTGCCAGCGGAGAATTGAGTAATGAGCAGTTCTTC
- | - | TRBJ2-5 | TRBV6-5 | CASRLDSQRTQYF | TGTGCCAGCAGGCTAGACTCGCAAAGGACCCAGTACTTC
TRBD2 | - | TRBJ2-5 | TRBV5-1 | CASSSGLAQETQYF | TGCGCCAGCAGCTCGGGACTAGCTCAAGAGACCCAGTACTTC
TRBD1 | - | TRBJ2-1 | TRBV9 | CASSVADRGQGYNEQFF | TGTGCCAGCAGCGTGGCGGACAGGGGGCAAGGGTACAATGAGCAGTTCTTC
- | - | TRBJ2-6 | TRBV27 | CASTLLGAGANVLTF | TGTGCCAGCACCTTACTAGGGGCTGGGGCCAACGTCCTGACTTTC
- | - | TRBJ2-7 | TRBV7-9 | CASSFLLPAPYEQYF | TGTGCCAGCAGCTTCTTACTGCCGGCCCCCTACGAGCAGTACTTC
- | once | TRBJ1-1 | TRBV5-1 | CASIRGAEAFF | TGCGCCAGCATCCGCGGCGCTGAAGCTTTCTTT
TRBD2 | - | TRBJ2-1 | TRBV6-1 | CASCRTSGINEQFF | TGTGCCAGCTGCCGGACTAGCGGGATCAATGAGCAGTTCTTC
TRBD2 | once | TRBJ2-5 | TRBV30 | CAWSETSATQYF | TGTGCCTGGAGTGAGACTAGCGCGACCCAGTACTTC
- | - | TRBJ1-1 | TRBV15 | CATSRDWHEAFF | TGTGCCACCAGCAGAGATTGGCATGAAGCTTTCTTT
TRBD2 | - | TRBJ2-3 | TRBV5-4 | CASSLMTSGRSGRRDTQYF | TGTGCCAGCAGTCTGATGACTAGCGGGAGGTCGGGACGAAGAGATACGCAGTATTTT
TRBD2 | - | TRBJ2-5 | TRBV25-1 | CASDRGEGQETQYF | TGTGCCAGCGACCGAGGGGAGGGGCAAGAGACCCAGTACTTC
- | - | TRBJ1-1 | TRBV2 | CASRVHDTEAFF | TGTGCCAGCAGGGTACACGACACTGAAGCTTTCTTT
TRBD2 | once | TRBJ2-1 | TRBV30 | CACCSSGSYEQFF | TGTGCCTGTTGTTCTAGCGGGAGCTATGAGCAGTTCTTC
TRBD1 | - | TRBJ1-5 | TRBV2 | CASSWIGTGLQPQHF | TGTGCCAGCAGTTGGATTGGGACAGGGCTTCAGCCCCAGCATTTT
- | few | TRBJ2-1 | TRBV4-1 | CASSQPGRRSYNEQFF | TGCGCCAGCAGCCAACCAGGCCGGCGCTCTTACAATGAGCAGTTCTTC
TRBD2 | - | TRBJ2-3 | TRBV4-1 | CASSHPREGPLGTQYF | TGCGCCAGCAGCCATCCTCGGGAGGGCCCGCTGGGTACGCAGTATTTT
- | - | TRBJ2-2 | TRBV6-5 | CASKKGSGELFF | TGTGCCAGTAAAAAGGGTAGCGGGGAGCTGTTTTTT
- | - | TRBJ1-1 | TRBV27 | CASSALGGGRTEAFF | TGTGCCAGCAGTGCCCTCGGTGGAGGGCGGACTGAAGCCTTCTTT